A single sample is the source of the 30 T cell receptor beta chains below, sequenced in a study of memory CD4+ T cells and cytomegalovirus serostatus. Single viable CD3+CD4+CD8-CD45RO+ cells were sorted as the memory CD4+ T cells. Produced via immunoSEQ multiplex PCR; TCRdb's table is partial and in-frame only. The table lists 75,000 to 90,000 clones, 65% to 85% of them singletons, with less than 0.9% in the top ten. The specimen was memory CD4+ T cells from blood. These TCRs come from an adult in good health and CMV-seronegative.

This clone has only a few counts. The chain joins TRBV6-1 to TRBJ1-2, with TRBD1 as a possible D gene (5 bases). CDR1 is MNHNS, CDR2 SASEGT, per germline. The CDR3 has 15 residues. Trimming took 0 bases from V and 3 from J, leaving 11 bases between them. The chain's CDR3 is CASSEAGGYDYGYTF. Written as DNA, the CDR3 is TGTGCCAGCAGTGAAGCGGGGGGATATGACTATGGCTACACCTTC.

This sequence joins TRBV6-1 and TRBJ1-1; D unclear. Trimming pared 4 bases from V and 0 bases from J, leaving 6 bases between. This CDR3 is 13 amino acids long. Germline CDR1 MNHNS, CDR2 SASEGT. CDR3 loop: CASSALMNTEAFF. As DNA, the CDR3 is TGTGCCAGCAGTGCCTTAATGAACACTGAAGCTTTCTTT.

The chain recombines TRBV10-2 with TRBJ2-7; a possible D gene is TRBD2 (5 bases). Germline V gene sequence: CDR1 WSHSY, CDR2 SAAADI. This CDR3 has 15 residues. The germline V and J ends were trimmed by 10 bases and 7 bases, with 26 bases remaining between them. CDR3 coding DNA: TGCGCCACTACGACTGAAACCCAATACCGGGGAGAGCAGTACTTC. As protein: CATTTETQYRGEQYF.

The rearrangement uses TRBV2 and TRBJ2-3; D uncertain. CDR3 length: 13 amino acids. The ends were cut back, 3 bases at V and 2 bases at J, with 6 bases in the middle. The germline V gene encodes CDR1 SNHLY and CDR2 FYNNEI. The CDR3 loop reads CASSDGYTDTQYF. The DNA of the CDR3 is TGTGCCAGCAGTGATGGATACACAGATACGCAGTATTTT.

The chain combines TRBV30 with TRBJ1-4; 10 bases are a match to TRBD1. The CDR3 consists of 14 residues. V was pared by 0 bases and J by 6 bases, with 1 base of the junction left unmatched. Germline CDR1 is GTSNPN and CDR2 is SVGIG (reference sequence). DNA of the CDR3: TGTGCCTGGAGTGTGGGGACAGGGGATGAAAAACTGTTTTTT. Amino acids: CAWSVGTGDEKLFF. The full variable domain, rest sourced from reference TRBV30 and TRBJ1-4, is SQTIHQWPATLVQPVGSPLSLECTVEGTSNPNLYWYRQAAGRGLQLLFYSVGIGQISSEVPQNLSASRPQDRQFILSSKKLLLSDSGFYLCAWSVGTGDEKLFFGSGTQLSVL.

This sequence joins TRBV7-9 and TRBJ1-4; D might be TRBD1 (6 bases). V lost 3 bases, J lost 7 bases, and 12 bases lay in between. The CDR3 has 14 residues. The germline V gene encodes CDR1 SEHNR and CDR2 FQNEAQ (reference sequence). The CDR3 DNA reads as TGTGCCAGCAGCTTTGGGGGGCACGGTGAAAAACTGTTTTTT. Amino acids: CASSFGGHGEKLFF. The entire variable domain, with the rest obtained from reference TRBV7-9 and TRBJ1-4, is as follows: DTGVSQNPRHKITKRGQNVTFRCDPISEHNRLYWYRQTLGQGPEFLTYFQNEAQLEKSRLLSDRFSAERPKGSFSTLEIQRTEQGDSAMYLCASSFGGHGEKLFFGSGTQLSVL.

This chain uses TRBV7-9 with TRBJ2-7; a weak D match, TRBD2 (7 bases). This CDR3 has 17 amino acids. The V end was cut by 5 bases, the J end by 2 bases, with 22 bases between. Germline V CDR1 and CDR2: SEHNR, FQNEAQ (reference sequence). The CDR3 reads CASSRGGGNTATYEQYF. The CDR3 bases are TGTGCCAGCAGCCGGGGAGGGGGTAATACAGCAACCTACGAGCAGTACTTC. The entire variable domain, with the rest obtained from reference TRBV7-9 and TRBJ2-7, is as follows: DTGVSQNPRHKITKRGQNVTFRCDPISEHNRLYWYRQTLGQGPEFLTYFQNEAQLEKSRLLSDRFSAERPKGSFSTLEIQRTEQGDSAMYLCASSRGGGNTATYEQYFGPGTRLTVT.

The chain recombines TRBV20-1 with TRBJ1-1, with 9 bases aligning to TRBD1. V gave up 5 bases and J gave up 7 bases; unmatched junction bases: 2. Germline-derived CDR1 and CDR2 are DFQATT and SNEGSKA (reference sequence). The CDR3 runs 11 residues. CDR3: CSADRGSEAFF. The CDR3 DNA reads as TGCAGTGCTGACAGGGGGAGTGAAGCTTTCTTT.

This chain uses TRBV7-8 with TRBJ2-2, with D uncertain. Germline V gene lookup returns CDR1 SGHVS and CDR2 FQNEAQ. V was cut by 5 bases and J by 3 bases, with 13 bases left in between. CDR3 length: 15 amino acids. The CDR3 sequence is CASSLLRAYTGELFF. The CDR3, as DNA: TGTGCCAGCAGCCTCTTACGGGCTTACACCGGGGAGCTGTTTTTT.

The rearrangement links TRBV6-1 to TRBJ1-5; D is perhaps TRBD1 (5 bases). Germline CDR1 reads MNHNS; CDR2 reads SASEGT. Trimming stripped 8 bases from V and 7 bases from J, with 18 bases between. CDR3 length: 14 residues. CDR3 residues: CASVTFGAGQPQHF. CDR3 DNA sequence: TGTGCCAGCGTTACGTTCGGGGCCGGGCAGCCCCAGCATTTT.

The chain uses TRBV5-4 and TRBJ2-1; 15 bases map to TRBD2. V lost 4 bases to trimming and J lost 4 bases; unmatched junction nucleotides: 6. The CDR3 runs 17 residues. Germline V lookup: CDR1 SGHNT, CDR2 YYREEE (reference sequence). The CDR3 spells CASSLGTSGGPYNEQFF. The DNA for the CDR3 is TGTGCCAGCAGCCTCGGGACTAGCGGGGGGCCTTACAATGAGCAGTTCTTC.

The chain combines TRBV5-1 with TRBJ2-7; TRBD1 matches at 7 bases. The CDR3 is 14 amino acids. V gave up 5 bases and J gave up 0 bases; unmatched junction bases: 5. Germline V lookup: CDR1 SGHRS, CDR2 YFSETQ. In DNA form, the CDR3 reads TGCGCCAGCAGGGGGGACAGCCACTCCTACGAGCAGTACTTC. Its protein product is CASRGDSHSYEQYF.

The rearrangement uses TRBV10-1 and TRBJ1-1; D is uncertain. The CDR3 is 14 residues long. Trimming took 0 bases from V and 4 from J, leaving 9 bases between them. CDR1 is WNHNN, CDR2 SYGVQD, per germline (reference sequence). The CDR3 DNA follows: TGCGCCAGCAGTGAGTCGCGGGGTCTCACTGAAGCTTTCTTT. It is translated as CASSESRGLTEAFF.

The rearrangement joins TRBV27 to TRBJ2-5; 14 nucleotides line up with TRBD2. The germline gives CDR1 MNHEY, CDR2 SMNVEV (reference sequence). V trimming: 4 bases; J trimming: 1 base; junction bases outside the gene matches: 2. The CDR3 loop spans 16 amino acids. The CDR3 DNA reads TGTGCCAGCAGTTCGACTAGCGGGGGGGTCCAAGAGACCCAGTACTTC. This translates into CASSSTSGGVQETQYF.

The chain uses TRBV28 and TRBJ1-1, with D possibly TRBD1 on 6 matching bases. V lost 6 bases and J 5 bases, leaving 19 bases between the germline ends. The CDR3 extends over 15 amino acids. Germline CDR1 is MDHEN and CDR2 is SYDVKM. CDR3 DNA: TGTGCCAGCAGCCGACTGGAGGGGGTATGGACTGAAGCTTTCTTT. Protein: CASSRLEGVWTEAFF.

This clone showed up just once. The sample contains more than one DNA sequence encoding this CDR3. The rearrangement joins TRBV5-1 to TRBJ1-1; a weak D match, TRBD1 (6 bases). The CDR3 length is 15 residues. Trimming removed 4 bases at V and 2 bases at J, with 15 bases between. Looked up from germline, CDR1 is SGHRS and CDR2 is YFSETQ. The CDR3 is CASSPQGGGNTEAFF. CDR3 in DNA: TGCGCCAGCAGCCCACAGGGCGGGGGTAACACTGAAGCTTTCTTT.

The CDR3 loop is CASKGQLNSPLHF. In DNA form, the CDR3 reads TGTGCCAGCAAGGGACAGCTTAATTCACCCCTCCACTTT. This rearrangement joins TRBV27 to TRBJ1-6, with TRBD1 matching over 7 bases. The J segment lost 6 bases and the V segment lost 7 bases, leaving 3 bases of the junction unmatched. The germline gives CDR1 MNHEY, CDR2 SMNVEV (reference sequence). The CDR3 sequence is 13 residues long.

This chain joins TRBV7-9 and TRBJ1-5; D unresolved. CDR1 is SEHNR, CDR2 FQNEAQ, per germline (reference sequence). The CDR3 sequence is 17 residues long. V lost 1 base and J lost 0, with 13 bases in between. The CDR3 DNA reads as TGTGCCAGCAGCTTAGGTAGCGGGGTAAATAGCAATCAGCCCCAGCATTTT. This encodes CASSLGSGVNSNQPQHF. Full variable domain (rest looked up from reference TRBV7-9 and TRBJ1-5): DTGVSQNPRHKITKRGQNVTFRCDPISEHNRLYWYRQTLGQGPEFLTYFQNEAQLEKSRLLSDRFSAERPKGSFSTLEIQRTEQGDSAMYLCASSLGSGVNSNQPQHFGDGTRLSIL.

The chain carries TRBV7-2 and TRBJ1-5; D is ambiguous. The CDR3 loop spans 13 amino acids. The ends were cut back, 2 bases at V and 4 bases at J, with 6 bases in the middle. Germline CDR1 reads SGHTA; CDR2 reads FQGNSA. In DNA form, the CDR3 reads TGTGCCAGCAGCTTAAGTCCGAATCAGCCCCAGCATTTT. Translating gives CASSLSPNQPQHF. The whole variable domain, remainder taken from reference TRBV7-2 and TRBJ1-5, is GAGVSQSPSNKVTEKGKDVELRCDPISGHTALYWYRQSLGQGLEFLIYFQGNSAPDKSGLPSDRFSAERTGGSVSTLTIQRTQQEDSAVYLCASSLSPNQPQHFGDGTRLSIL.

As DNA, the CDR3 is TGTGCCAGCAGTGAAGCCTTACAGGGCGCACGGAATCAGCCCCAGCATTTT. Its translation is CASSEALQGARNQPQHF. This chain links TRBV2 with TRBJ1-5, with D perhaps matching TRBD1 (6 bases). V gave up 0 bases and J gave up 4 bases, with 16 bases separating them. Germline V CDR1 and CDR2: SNHLY, FYNNEI. The CDR3 is made up of 17 amino acids.

The CDR3, as DNA: TGCAGCGTTCGCCCCCAACATGGGGACTATGGCTACACCTTC. Its protein is CSVRPQHGDYGYTF. J is TRBJ1-2 and V is TRBV29-1; D uncertain. This CDR3 spans 14 amino acids. Trimming removed 5 bases at V and 3 bases at J, with 16 bases between. Looked up from germline, CDR1 is SQVTM and CDR2 is ANQGSEA.

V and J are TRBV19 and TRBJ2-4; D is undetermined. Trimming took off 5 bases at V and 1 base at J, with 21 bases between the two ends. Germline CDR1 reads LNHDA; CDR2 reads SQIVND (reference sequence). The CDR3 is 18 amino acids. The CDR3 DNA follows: TGTGCCAGTAGTGAGCCGGGTTCGGCTATTGTCGCCAAAAACATTCAGTACTTC. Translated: CASSEPGSAIVAKNIQYF.

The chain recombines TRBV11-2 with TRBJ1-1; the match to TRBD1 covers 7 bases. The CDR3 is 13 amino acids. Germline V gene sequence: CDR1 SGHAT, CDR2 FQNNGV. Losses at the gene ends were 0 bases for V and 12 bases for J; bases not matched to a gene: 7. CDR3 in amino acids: CASSLDWGTETFF. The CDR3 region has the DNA TGTGCCAGCAGCTTAGATTGGGGGACAGAAACTTTCTTT.

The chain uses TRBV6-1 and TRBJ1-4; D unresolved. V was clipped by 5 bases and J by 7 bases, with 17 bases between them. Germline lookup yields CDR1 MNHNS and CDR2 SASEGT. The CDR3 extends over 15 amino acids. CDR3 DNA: TGTGCCAGCAGTCGTTGGGAGAATCATCCTGAAAAACTGTTTTTT. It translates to CASSRWENHPEKLFF.

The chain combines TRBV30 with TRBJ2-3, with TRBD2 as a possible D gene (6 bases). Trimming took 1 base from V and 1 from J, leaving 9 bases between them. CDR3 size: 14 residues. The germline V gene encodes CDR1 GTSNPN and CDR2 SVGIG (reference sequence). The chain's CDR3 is CAWSGRARTDTQYF. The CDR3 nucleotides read TGTGCCTGGAGTGGGAGGGCCCGCACAGATACGCAGTATTTT.

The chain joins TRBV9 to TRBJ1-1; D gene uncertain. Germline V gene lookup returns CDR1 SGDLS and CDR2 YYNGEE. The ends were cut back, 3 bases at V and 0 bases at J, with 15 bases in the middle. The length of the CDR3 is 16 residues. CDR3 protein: CASSEQGGYLNTEAFF. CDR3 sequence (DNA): TGTGCCAGCAGCGAACAAGGTGGCTATCTGAACACTGAAGCTTTCTTT.

In nucleotides, the CDR3 is TGTGCCTGGAGTACGGACGGAAAGCAGCCCCAGCATTTT. Residues: CAWSTDGKQPQHF. The chain employs TRBV30 and TRBJ1-5, with D unresolved. Germline-derived CDR1 and CDR2 are GTSNPN and SVGIG (reference sequence). The CDR3 runs to 13 residues. The germline V and J ends were trimmed by 2 bases and 7 bases, with 12 bases remaining between them.

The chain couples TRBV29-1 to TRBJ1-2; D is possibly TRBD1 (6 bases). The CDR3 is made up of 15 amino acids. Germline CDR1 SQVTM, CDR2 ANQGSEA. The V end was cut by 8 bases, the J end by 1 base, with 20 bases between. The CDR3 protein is CSSLRRGVDNYGYTF. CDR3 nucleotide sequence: TGCAGCTCCCTCCGAAGGGGGGTAGATAACTATGGCTACACCTTC.

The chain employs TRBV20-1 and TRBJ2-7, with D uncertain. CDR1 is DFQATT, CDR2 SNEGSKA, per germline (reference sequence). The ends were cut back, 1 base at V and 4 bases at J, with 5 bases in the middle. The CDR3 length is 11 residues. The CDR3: CSARAQYEQYF. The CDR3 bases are TGCAGTGCTAGAGCTCAATACGAGCAGTACTTC.

The CDR3 loop reads CASSYYTGELFF. The CDR3, as DNA: TGTGCCAGCAGCTATTACACCGGGGAGCTGTTTTTT. This chain links TRBV27 with TRBJ2-2, with D unclear. Looked up from germline, CDR1 is MNHEY and CDR2 is SMNVEV (reference sequence). This CDR3 region has 12 residues. V was pared by 6 bases and J by 3 bases, with 5 bases between.